This note documents a single T cell receptor beta chain sequence. The ends were cut back, 7 bases at V and 4 bases at J, with 16 bases in the middle. CDR3 length: 14 amino acids. Looked up from germline, CDR1 is SNHLY and CDR2 is FYNNEI. This sample is part of a study of blood T cell repertoires in COVID-19. Looking at the study overall: Specimens from acute and convalescent COVID-19 originated in the United States, Italy and Spain. T cells, B-cell-depleted T cells, or PBMCs supplied cDNA or gDNA.

Under the authors' procedure: Cell counts per sample came from amplifying reference gene primers. Here immunoSEQ multiplex PCR was the method, and the copy in TCRdb shows in-frame clones only, minus some. That table supplies the V and J calls and clone size; D and trimming were determined from the DNA. The table has 150,000 to 180,000 clones, about 86% seen once. Sequenced input: peripheral blood. The V call is TRBV2, the J call TRBJ2-5, with a weak D call TRBD2 (7 bases). This clonotype was obtained from a woman in her sixties or seventies with acute or convalescent COVID-19. CDR3 protein: CASTRNREGETQYF. The CDR3 DNA is TGTGCCAGCACCCGGAACAGGGAGGGAGAGACCCAGTACTTC.